This T cell receptor (beta chain) originates from a study of T cell changes during pregnancy in multiple sclerosis. Per germline, CDR1 ENHRY and CDR2 SYGVKD. V gave up 0 bases and J gave up 3 bases, with 9 bases separating them. The CDR3 is 14 residues long. Data came from immunoSEQ multiplex PCR; TCRdb stores just in-frame clones and leaves some out. Among some 70,000 clones, roughly 94% were seen once, and the ten largest hold 1.3% to 1.5%. This sequence was found in a female donor in good health, enrolled as a control in a pregnancy study. The J gene is TRBJ2-7, the V gene TRBV10-3; weak D call: TRBD1 (5 bases). The material sequenced was peripheral blood, taken in the second trimester of pregnancy. The CDR3 region has the DNA TGTGCCATCAGTGAGTCGACCCAGGGCTACGAGCAGTACTTC. Translation gives CAISESTQGYEQYF.